A single sample is the source of the 28 T cell receptor beta chains below, sequenced in a study of shared clonotypes between healthy human individuals (dated by TCRdb to about 2020). Preparation of the library involved the immunoSEQ multiplex PCR assay. Held by TCRdb, this immuneACCESS table contains in-frame sequences only and omits some clones. Under half of the omission traces to an unresolved V gene where checked; the cause of the rest is unknown. This sample holds some 1.5 million clones; 96% were observed only once. The top ten constitute roughly 1.2% of the sample. Sequencing used naive CD4+ T cells sorted from blood. The cell subset or site label, as the study defines it: CD45RA+ positively selected. All receptors come from a man younger than 40 in good health.

The V and J genes are TRBV28 and TRBJ1-4; D not resolved. Germline-derived CDR1 and CDR2 are MDHEN and SYDVKM. The CDR3 has 17 amino acids. V dropped 6 bases and J dropped 0 bases, with 17 bases sitting between them. The CDR3 DNA follows: TGTGCCAGCAGCGAGAGTGGATTCGATTCAACTAATGAAAAACTGTTTTTT. Its translation is CASSESGFDSTNEKLFF.

The chain has TRBV10-3 and TRBJ2-7, with 8 bases matching TRBD1. Germline lookup yields CDR1 ENHRY and CDR2 SYGVKD. This CDR3 region has 14 residues. V gave up 4 bases and J gave up 6 bases; unmatched junction bases: 8. CDR3 sequence reads: CAISATGVVGEQYF. The CDR3 nucleotides read TGTGCCATCAGTGCGACAGGGGTGGTCGGCGAGCAGTACTTC.

This rearrangement joins TRBV29-1 to TRBJ2-2, with D tentatively TRBD2 (5 bases). Looked up from germline, CDR1 is SQVTM and CDR2 is ANQGSEA. The CDR3 is 10 amino acids. The CDR3 DNA reads as TGCAGGGAGGACACCGGGGAGCTGTTTTTT. It encodes CREDTGELFF.

V usage is TRBV2 and J usage is TRBJ2-2; D unclear. This CDR3 has 14 residues. Trimming took 2 bases from V and 6 from J, leaving 10 bases between them. Germline assignment: CDR1 SNHLY and CDR2 FYNNEI. As DNA, the CDR3 is TGTGCCAGCAGTGAAACCCGGGTCCCCGGGGAGCTGTTTTTT. It codes for CASSETRVPGELFF.

The rearrangement links TRBV7-8 to TRBJ1-2, with D possibly being TRBD1 (5 bases). V was pared by 3 bases and J by 8 bases, with 22 bases between. Germline values: CDR1 SGHVS, CDR2 FQNEAQ. CDR3 size: 16 residues. The CDR3 sequence: CASSFPSISGFRGYTF. The CDR3 nucleotides read TGTGCCAGCAGCTTCCCCTCTATTTCAGGGTTCCGCGGCTACACCTTC.

The rearrangement uses TRBV6-1 and TRBJ2-1; D unresolved. The ends were cut back, 6 bases at V and 8 bases at J, with 5 bases in the middle. This CDR3 has 10 amino acids. Germline CDR1 MNHNS, CDR2 SASEGT. CDR3 bases: TGTGCCAGCAGCCGGGATGAGCAGTTCTTC. This gives the protein CASSRDEQFF.

The V and J genes are TRBV9 and TRBJ2-3; 8 bases are shared with TRBD2. V was pared by 2 bases and J by 7 bases, with 6 bases of the junction left unmatched. The CDR3 contains 14 residues. The V gene's germline CDR1 is SGDLS and CDR2 YYNGEE. This CDR3 reads CASSVSGNSYTQYF. The CDR3 region has the DNA TGTGCCAGCAGCGTTAGCGGGAATTCGTATACGCAGTATTTT.

This chain connects TRBV10-1 to TRBJ2-3; D not resolved. Trimming stripped 0 bases from V and 5 bases from J, with 9 bases between. CDR1 is WNHNN and CDR2 is SYGVQD in the germline V gene (reference sequence). The length of the CDR3 is 14 residues. The CDR3: CASSESNFLDTQYF. Written as DNA, the CDR3 is TGCGCCAGCAGTGAGTCGAACTTCCTAGATACGCAGTATTTT.

The V call is TRBV12-5, the J call TRBJ2-1; 10 bases are shared with TRBD2. This CDR3 comprises 19 residues. The germline V gene has CDR1 LGHNT and CDR2 FRNRAP. V lost 0 bases to trimming and J lost 3 bases; unmatched junction nucleotides: 11. CDR3 amino acids: CASGLVLAGQAPYYNEQFF. CDR3 bases: TGTGCTAGTGGTTTGGTACTAGCGGGACAGGCCCCTTACTACAATGAGCAGTTCTTC.

CDR3 DNA: TGTGCCAGCAGCGTAGGCCCGGGACAGGGGGGGAGAGGATACACCTTC. This translates into CASSVGPGQGGRGYTF. J is TRBJ1-2 and V is TRBV9, with 11 bases matching TRBD1. CDR1 SGDLS and CDR2 YYNGEE come from the germline V gene. The CDR3 loop spans 16 amino acids. V gave up 0 bases and J gave up 11 bases; unmatched junction bases: 12.

This clone was seen a single time. V gene TRBV18 combines with J gene TRBJ2-7, with D unresolved. The CDR3 loop spans 15 amino acids. V was trimmed by 3 bases and J by 3 bases, leaving 15 bases between them. Germline V gene data show CDR1 as KGHSH and CDR2 as LQKENI. CDR3 in amino acids: CASSPDLVGRYEQYF. The CDR3 DNA reads as TGTGCCAGCTCACCGGATCTTGTCGGGCGCTACGAGCAGTACTTC.

This clone was counted a single time. The genes are TRBV29-1 and TRBJ2-5; possibly TRBD2 for D (5 bases). Germline V CDR1 and CDR2: SQVTM, ANQGSEA. Deletions cut 7 bases from V and 5 bases from J, with 11 bases between. CDR3 length: 11 amino acids. The CDR3: CSAQRGETQYF. The CDR3 nucleotides read TGCAGCGCCCAGCGCGGGGAGACCCAGTACTTC.

The rearrangement links TRBV19 to TRBJ2-5; D is ambiguous. Germline CDR1 and CDR2: LNHDA and SQIVND (reference sequence). With 1 base removed from V and 5 bases from J, the gap between germline ends came to 14 bases. The CDR3 contains 15 residues. The CDR3 protein is CASSIARSQAETQYF. The DNA of the CDR3 is TGTGCCAGTAGTATAGCTCGAAGCCAGGCGGAGACCCAGTACTTC.

V and J are TRBV7-9 and TRBJ1-4, with a possible D match to TRBD1 (5 bases). V dropped 10 bases and J dropped 0 bases, with 15 bases sitting between them. The CDR3 runs to 15 residues. Germline-derived CDR1 and CDR2 are SEHNR and FQNEAQ (reference sequence). The CDR3 sequence: CATSRGTATNEKLFF. The CDR3 DNA sequence: TGTGCCACCTCGAGGGGAACAGCAACTAATGAAAAACTGTTTTTT.

V usage is TRBV4-1 and J usage is TRBJ1-1; D uncertain. This CDR3 contains 13 residues. The ends were cut back, 6 bases at V and 3 bases at J, with 11 bases in the middle. Germline CDR1 MGHRA, CDR2 YSYEKL. CDR3 sequence (DNA): TGCGCCAGCAGGGACGGCGGGTACACTGAAGCTTTCTTT. It yields the protein CASRDGGYTEAFF.

The table lists this clone with a count of one. The genes are TRBV5-8 and TRBJ1-3; D remains unclear. The V gene lost 0 bases and the J gene lost 0 bases, with 10 bases spanning the gap. Germline V gene sequence: CDR1 SGHTS, CDR2 YDEGEE. The CDR3 consists of 16 residues. This CDR3 reads CASSLVRSLSGNTIYF. CDR3 nucleotides: TGTGCCAGCAGCTTGGTTCGCAGTCTCTCTGGAAACACCATATATTTT.

This chain uses TRBV10-3 with TRBJ2-2; 8 positions match TRBD1. Losses at the gene ends were 5 bases for V and 5 bases for J; bases not matched to a gene: 7. The CDR3 runs to 15 residues. The germline CDR1 and CDR2 sequences are ENHRY and SYGVKD. CDR3 sequence: CAISKGQGYTGELFF. The CDR3 coding sequence is TGTGCCATCAGTAAAGGACAGGGATATACCGGGGAGCTGTTTTTT.

The chain combines TRBV5-3 with TRBJ2-1; 10 positions match TRBD2. TRBV5-3 is placed among ORFs of uncertain function. V lost 1 base to trimming and J lost 6 bases; unmatched junction nucleotides: 19. The length of the CDR3 is 20 residues. The CDR3 loop reads CARSLPSQREGPRPPNEQFF. CDR3 coding DNA: TGTGCCAGAAGCTTGCCTTCCCAGCGGGAGGGCCCTCGTCCCCCCAATGAGCAGTTCTTC.

This chain links TRBV6-5 with TRBJ2-7; possible D gene TRBD1, 6 bases. V was trimmed by 6 bases and J by 9 bases, leaving 21 bases between them. Germline V gene sequence: CDR1 MNHEY, CDR2 SVGAGI. This CDR3 spans 14 amino acids. CDR3 in amino acids: CASSQGTAPRGQYF. CDR3 bases: TGTGCCAGCAGCCAGGGGACGGCCCCTCGCGGGCAGTACTTC.

This chain joins TRBV27 and TRBJ2-3; 9 nucleotides agree with TRBD2. Per germline, CDR1 MNHEY and CDR2 SMNVEV (reference sequence). Trimming took 2 bases from V and 6 from J; bases not matched to a gene: 6. There are 15 residues in the CDR3. CDR3 nucleotides: TGTGCCAGCAGTTTACTAGCGGGATCCCCGGATACGCAGTATTTT. Its protein product is CASSLLAGSPDTQYF.

This chain links TRBV18 with TRBJ1-5, with 9 bases lining up with TRBD1. The germline CDR1 and CDR2 sequences are KGHSH and LQKENI. The CDR3 length is 16 residues. The J segment lost 7 bases and the V segment lost 0 bases, leaving 7 bases of the junction unmatched. The CDR3: CASSPPTGGVGQPQHF. The CDR3 coding sequence is TGTGCCAGCTCACCACCCACAGGGGGCGTAGGGCAGCCCCAGCATTTT.

The chain combines TRBV6-6 with TRBJ2-2; maybe TRBD2 (5 bases). V was pared by 0 bases and J by 13 bases, with 12 bases between. Germline-derived CDR1 and CDR2 are MNHNY and SVGAGI (reference sequence). The CDR3 totals 13 residues. CDR3 loop: CASSYSGRSGLFF. The CDR3 coding sequence is TGTGCCAGCAGTTACTCGGGCCGGAGCGGGCTGTTTTTT.

The V and J genes are TRBV27 and TRBJ2-7; D might be TRBD1 (7 bases). Per the germline V gene, CDR1 is MNHEY and CDR2 is SMNVEV (reference sequence). Trimming removed 5 bases at V and 1 base at J, with 15 bases between. This CDR3 is 15 amino acids long. CDR3 sequence (DNA): TGTGCCAGCAGTACCAGGGGGGCGGGGTCCTACGAGCAGTACTTC. Amino acid sequence: CASSTRGAGSYEQYF.

Comment on this clone: This same CDR3 is encoded by further DNA sequences in the sample. This chain connects TRBV6-1 to TRBJ2-7; no definite D call. Germline V CDR1 and CDR2: MNHNS, SASEGT. This CDR3 region has 12 residues. V lost 2 bases and J 4 bases, leaving 6 bases between the germline ends. The DNA for the CDR3 is TGTGCCAGCAGTGAAACCCGTTACGAGCAGTACTTC. This encodes CASSETRYEQYF.

The V and J genes are TRBV19 and TRBJ1-5; D unresolved. Trimming pared 5 bases from V and 3 bases from J, leaving 17 bases between. Germline loops: CDR1 LNHDA, CDR2 SQIVND (reference sequence). This CDR3 is 16 amino acids long. This chain's CDR3 is CASSPRNRNYNQPQHF. The CDR3 DNA reads as TGTGCCAGTAGTCCCCGCAACAGAAACTACAATCAGCCCCAGCATTTT.

J is TRBJ2-1 and V is TRBV27, with TRBD1 identical over 9 bases. CDR1 and CDR2 (germline): MNHEY, SMNVEV (reference sequence). The CDR3 has 17 residues. V was clipped by 0 bases and J by 2 bases; unmatched bases: 5. CDR3 nucleotide sequence: TGTGCCAGCAGTTTATCGAGGGACAGGGCAGCCTACAATGAGCAGTTCTTC. It is translated as CASSLSRDRAAYNEQFF.

CDR3 bases: TGTGCCAGCAGCTTAATGGGTAGGGGTGAAAAACTGTTTTTT. Translation gives CASSLMGRGEKLFF. This sequence joins TRBV7-6 and TRBJ1-4, with D maybe TRBD1 (5 bases). V was clipped by 2 bases and J by 7 bases, with 11 bases between them. CDR1 is SGHVS and CDR2 is FNYEAQ in the germline V gene. The CDR3 consists of 14 residues.

This rearrangement joins TRBV27 to TRBJ1-5, with D possibly matching TRBD1 (5 bases). The CDR3 runs to 12 residues. V lost 9 bases and J lost 10, with 16 bases in between. CDR1 is MNHEY and CDR2 is SMNVEV in the germline V gene (reference sequence). The CDR3 is CASNHPGSPQHF. CDR3 DNA: TGTGCCAGTAACCACCCAGGGTCCCCCCAGCATTTT.